This T cell receptor beta chain is from a study of CD8 T cells in Susac syndrome. Study-wide results and limits: Individuals included in the TCR sequencing and HLA analysis were acknowledged by the study to be relatively few in number.

Of note for this clonotype: Its specificity is not known.

Germline values: CDR1 DFQATT, CDR2 SNEGSKA (reference sequence). The CDR3 consists of 14 residues. V shed 2 bases and J 4 bases; nucleotides not matched to a gene: 7. The sequenced target, TCR beta, came from blood CD8+ and CD4+ T cells. The authors negatively isolated CD8+ and CD4+ T cells and FACS-enriched TEMRA cells. RNA, at about 0.45 to 1 ug, was reverse transcribed with random hexamers. The immunoSEQ assay covered 54 Vbeta and 13 Jbeta segments for CDR3. TCRdb reprocessed the immunoSEQ multiplex PCR reads with MiXCR, giving one entry per CDR3 protein. This table has 150,000 to 200,000 distinct CDR3 sequences, roughly 94% appearing once.

The clonotype was recovered from a human donor in good health. The sample comprised CD4+ T cells from PBMCs. The chain links TRBV20-1 to TRBJ1-1; 7 nucleotides line up with TRBD1. The CDR3 sequence is CSARPRQGGTEAFF. Written as DNA, the CDR3 is TGCAGTGCTAGACCCCGACAGGGTGGCACTGAAGCTTTCTTT.